This passage covers 18 T cell receptor beta chains from one sample sequenced in a study of OX40 agonist ivuxolimab in advanced cancers. Using immunoSEQ multiplex PCR, the repertoire was profiled, and TCRdb retains in-frame clones only, with some absent. The table includes approximately 50,000 clones, approximately 83% detected once. Sample: CD4+ or CD8+ T cells sorted from blood, taken in a trial of the OX40 agonist ivuxolimab. The source is an adult with an advanced solid tumor such as melanoma, head and neck, liver or kidney cancer.

This chain joins TRBV6-1 and TRBJ2-1; perhaps TRBD2 as D (6 bases). The CDR3 sequence is 17 residues long. Trimming shortened V by 4 bases and J by 0 bases, and 16 bases separated the two germline ends. Germline V gene data show CDR1 as MNHNS and CDR2 as SASEGT. CDR3 nucleotides: TGTGCCAGCAGTGGAGGCGGAGGGAAGAGCTCCTACAATGAGCAGTTCTTC. Translation gives CASSGGGGKSSYNEQFF.

The chain uses TRBV18 and TRBJ1-5, with a possible D match to TRBD1 (5 bases). CDR1 is KGHSH, CDR2 LQKENI, per germline. V dropped 6 bases and J dropped 9 bases, with 18 bases sitting between them. The CDR3 extends over 14 amino acids. The CDR3 bases are TGTGCCAGCTCCCTAGGGGAAAGGTCTGGGCCCCAGCATTTT. The encoded protein is CASSLGERSGPQHF.

The gene calls are TRBV6-6 and TRBJ1-4; D is unclear. Trimming left V 3 bases short and J 0 bases short, with 2 bases between. Germline CDR1 is MNHNY and CDR2 is SVGAGI (reference sequence). This CDR3 region has 13 residues. The CDR3 DNA sequence: TGTGCCAGCAGTTATGCAACTAATGAAAAACTGTTTTTT. The encoded protein is CASSYATNEKLFF.

CDR3 DNA: TGTGCCAGCAGTTACGGAACAGGGGTTCGCAATCAGCCCCAGCATTTT. This gives the protein CASSYGTGVRNQPQHF. This chain connects TRBV6-6 to TRBJ1-5, with 7 bases that match TRBD1. This CDR3 has 16 residues. J lost 2 bases, V lost 2 bases, and 6 bases had no gene match. Germline-derived CDR1 and CDR2 are MNHNY and SVGAGI (reference sequence).

This chain links TRBV9 with TRBJ1-4; a weak D match, TRBD1 (5 bases). The V gene lost 3 bases and the J gene lost 8 bases, with 11 bases spanning the gap. Germline V lookup: CDR1 SGDLS, CDR2 YYNGEE. This CDR3 has 13 amino acids. The chain's CDR3 is CASSAKTDEKLFF. The CDR3 DNA follows: TGTGCCAGCAGCGCCAAGACAGACGAAAAACTGTTTTTT.

The chain links TRBV7-8 to TRBJ2-2, with 10 nucleotides matching TRBD1. J gave up 4 bases and V 5 bases, and 7 bases lay outside the gene matches. Germline V CDR1 and CDR2: SGHVS, FQNEAQ. The CDR3 runs 16 residues. CDR3 amino acids: CASSPRGQGITGELFF. The CDR3 coding sequence is TGTGCCAGCAGCCCAAGGGGACAGGGGATCACCGGGGAGCTGTTTTTT. Based on the CDR3 plus reference TRBV7-8 and TRBJ2-2, the full variable domain is GAGVSQSPRYKVAKRGQDVALRCDPISGHVSLFWYQQALGQGPEFLTYFQNEAQLDKSGLPSDRFFAERPEGSVSTLKIQRTQQEDSAVYLCASSPRGQGITGELFFGEGSRLTVL.

The rearrangement joins TRBV27 to TRBJ2-7; 7 bases line up with TRBD1. The CDR3 runs to 17 residues. From germline, CDR1 is MNHEY and CDR2 SMNVEV (reference sequence). The ends lost 5 bases at V and 2 bases at J; junction bases unmatched: 15. Here the CDR3 DNA reads TGTGCCAGCAGTCACACAATTTGGACAGGAGATACCTACGAGCAGTACTTC. It specifies CASSHTIWTGDTYEQYF.

CDR3: CASSSATGAWAEAFF. The CDR3 bases are TGCGCCAGCAGCTCGGCGACAGGCGCCTGGGCTGAAGCTTTCTTT. This rearrangement joins TRBV5-1 to TRBJ1-1; possibly TRBD1 for D (6 bases). V dropped 3 bases and J dropped 6 bases, with 18 bases sitting between them. The length of the CDR3 is 15 residues. Per the germline V gene, CDR1 is SGHRS and CDR2 is YFSETQ. Filled out from reference TRBV5-1 and TRBJ1-1, the complete variable domain reads KAGVTQTPRYLIKTRGQQVTLSCSPISGHRSVSWYQQTPGQGLQFLFEYFSETQRNKGNFPGRFSGRQFSNSRSEMNVSTLELGDSALYLCASSSATGAWAEAFFGQGTRLTVV.

The chain couples TRBV2 to TRBJ1-5; D might be TRBD1 (5 bases). The CDR3 extends over 12 amino acids. Germline V gene lookup returns CDR1 SNHLY and CDR2 FYNNEI. V was trimmed by 7 bases and J by 5 bases, leaving 9 bases between them. As DNA, the CDR3 is TGTGCCAGCAAAGGGGACTATCAGCCCCAGCATTTT. Translated, it gives CASKGDYQPQHF.

The rearrangement uses TRBV5-1 and TRBJ1-4, with 12 bases fitting TRBD1. The J segment lost 5 bases and the V segment lost 4 bases, leaving 24 bases of the junction unmatched. This CDR3 contains 22 residues. Germline assignment: CDR1 SGHRS and CDR2 YFSETQ. CDR3 nucleotides: TGCGCCAGCAGCCTGAGGGGGCCGGGACAGGGGGCGCTGGGGCTGCGGAATGAAAAACTGTTTTTT. Its translation: CASSLRGPGQGALGLRNEKLFF.

The CDR3, as DNA: TGTGCCAGCAGCCCTTCGACAGGGGTGGTCGAGCAGTACTTC. Its protein is CASSPSTGVVEQYF. V gene TRBV7-8 combines with J gene TRBJ2-7, with TRBD1 matching over 8 bases. The trim removed 5 bases at V and 6 bases at J, leaving 9 bases unmatched. The germline V gene encodes CDR1 SGHVS and CDR2 FQNEAQ. The CDR3 is 14 amino acids.

The rearrangement links TRBV15 to TRBJ1-2; D remains ambiguous. CDR1 LNHNV and CDR2 YYDKDF come from the germline V gene (reference sequence). Trimming pared 0 bases from V and 10 bases from J, leaving 9 bases between. This CDR3 is 12 amino acids long. The CDR3 coding sequence is TGTGCCACCAGCAGAGATTTCGCCGACTACACCTTC. Translating it yields CATSRDFADYTF. Based on the CDR3 plus reference TRBV15 and TRBJ1-2, the full variable domain is DAMVIQNPRYQVTQFGKPVTLSCSQTLNHNVMYWYQQKSSQAPKLLFHYYDKDFNNEADTPDNFQSRRPNTSFCFLDIRSPGLGDTAMYLCATSRDFADYTFGSGTRLTVV.

The chain combines TRBV5-5 with TRBJ2-7, with D unclear. Deletions cut 1 base from V and 4 bases from J, with 3 bases between. The CDR3 runs to 11 residues. The germline V gene has CDR1 SGHKS and CDR2 YYEKEE (reference sequence). The CDR3 is CASSLFYEQYF. The CDR3 coding sequence is TGTGCCAGCAGCTTGTTTTACGAGCAGTACTTC. Filled out from reference TRBV5-5 and TRBJ2-7, the complete variable domain reads DAGVTQSPTHLIKTRGQQVTLRCSPISGHKSVSWYQQVLGQGPQFIFQYYEKEERGRGNFPDRFSARQFPNYSSELNVNALLLGDSALYLCASSLFYEQYFGPGTRLTVT.

The chain links TRBV25-1 to TRBJ2-1; TRBD2 aligns across 8 bases. The CDR3 is 15 residues long. The ends lost 4 bases at V and 1 base at J; junction bases unmatched: 3. Germline lookup yields CDR1 MGHDK and CDR2 SYGVNS. The chain's CDR3 is CASSAPSGSYNEQFF. For the CDR3, the DNA is TGTGCCAGCAGTGCCCCTAGCGGGTCCTACAATGAGCAGTTCTTC.

V is TRBV7-2 and J is TRBJ1-2, with 8 bases identical to TRBD1. The CDR3 consists of 13 residues. V lost 5 bases to trimming and J lost 5 bases; unmatched junction nucleotides: 4. The V gene's germline CDR1 is SGHTA and CDR2 FQGNSA. The CDR3 coding sequence is TGTGCCAGCAGCACGGGGACAGGTTATGGCTACACCTTC. It yields the protein CASSTGTGYGYTF.

The chain recombines TRBV7-2 with TRBJ2-5, with 9 bases fitting TRBD2. The V segment lost 7 bases and the J segment 5 bases; nucleotides outside the gene matches: 11. The CDR3 is made up of 15 amino acids. The germline gives CDR1 SGHTA, CDR2 FQGNSA. Here the CDR3 reads CASTPDSGRVETQYF. DNA for the CDR3: TGTGCCAGCACGCCCGATAGCGGGAGAGTTGAGACCCAGTACTTC.

The chain recombines TRBV29-1 with TRBJ1-2; TRBD1 is a possible D gene (6 bases). The V and J ends lost 6 bases and 0 bases respectively, with 14 bases between them. The CDR3 runs to 14 residues. Germline lookup yields CDR1 SQVTM and CDR2 ANQGSEA. CDR3 residues: CSVYQGTTNYGYTF. CDR3 sequence (DNA): TGCAGCGTATATCAGGGGACAACTAACTATGGCTACACCTTC.

The chain combines TRBV4-1 with TRBJ2-1; TRBD2 is a possible D gene (6 bases). This CDR3 is 16 amino acids long. V was pared by 2 bases and J by 5 bases, with 16 bases between. Germline V CDR1 and CDR2: MGHRA, YSYEKL. CDR3 amino acids: CASSQRWGGGDNEQFF. The CDR3, as DNA: TGCGCCAGCAGCCAAAGATGGGGTGGAGGGGACAATGAGCAGTTCTTC.